This TCR beta chain was documented in a study of cytomegalovirus exposure and HLA in healthy donors. Comment on this clone: Its target is not known.

TCRdb keeps only in-frame clones here, not all; method: immunoSEQ multiplex PCR. The data contain some 210,000 clones, over 80% of them singletons. The CDR3 loop spans 14 amino acids. V lost 2 bases to trimming and J lost 4 bases, with 11 bases between them. Germline assignment: CDR1 SGHAT and CDR2 FQDESV (reference sequence). Overall study results and limits: Reports indicated that the classifier achieved high specificity and sensitivity in diagnosing cytomegalovirus status. The TCR clusters that emerged in the first cohort tended, a later analysis found, to co-occur in the 95 to 150 validation repertoires. Listed as cytomegalovirus-associated were 150 or so TCR beta chains.

The chain recombines TRBV11-1 with TRBJ1-2; D is undetermined. The origin of this receptor is a woman aged 18-30 years in good health and CMV-seronegative. Input material: PBMCs. CDR3 loop: CASSLSGSSYGYTF. DNA for the CDR3: TGTGCCAGCAGCTTATCGGGGAGTTCCTATGGCTACACCTTC.